This T cell receptor (beta chain) was documented in a study of breast tumors, draining lymph nodes, adjacent tissues. In its sample, this clonotype was seen many times. Antigen unknown. TCRdb itself ran the multiplex PCR reads through MiXCR, one entry per CDR3 protein. This table holds approximately 130,000 distinct CDR3 sequences, approximately 21% found once. Samples came from axillary lymph nodes draining the breast cancer. General study findings and limits: Luminal-like breast cancer showed significantly greater tumor-nontumor repertoire similarity than basal-like breast cancer did.

This TCR was recovered from a female donor with breast cancer. Some clones in this sample may be carry-over from other donors' samples. Sequencing used axillary lymph node tissue.

In DNA form, the CDR3 reads TGTGCCAGCAGGCGGTTACCGGGAGGGCGCCTCAATGAGCAGTTCTTC. This sequence encodes CASRRLPGGRLNEQFF. The gene calls are TRBV7-9 and TRBJ2-1; TRBD2 matches at 8 bases. With 6 bases clipped from V and 6 bases from J, the junction kept 13 bases outside the gene matches. This CDR3 spans 16 amino acids. Looked up from germline, CDR1 is SEHNR and CDR2 is FQNEAQ (reference sequence).